This T cell receptor (beta chain) was recorded in a study of identical twins. General study points: Fewer insertions characterized abundant cord blood beta clonotypes, whereas memory repertoires showed none.

The ends were cut back, 5 bases at V and 0 bases at J, with 8 bases in the middle. CDR3 size: 14 residues. CDR1 is MNHNS, CDR2 SASEGT, per germline. On this clonotype: Its matching antigen is unknown.

TCRdb re-derived calls from the 5' RACE reads in MiXCR, one entry per CDR3 protein. The profile shows nearly 200,000 distinct CDR3 sequences, less than 20% of them singletons. These data were also reused for a study on T cells expressing NK-cell markers.

This chain joins TRBV6-1 and TRBJ1-3, with unresolved D. Sequencing was carried out using CD8+ T cells sorted from blood. This receptor was obtained from a woman aged 18-29 years in good health. CDR3 residues: CASSPNNSGNTIYF. DNA for the CDR3: TGTGCCAGCAGTCCGAATAACTCTGGAAACACCATATATTTT.